These 21 T cell receptor beta chains originate from one sample sequenced in a study of T cell responses to AZD1222 COVID-19 vaccine. The assay was immunoSEQ multiplex PCR, and TCRdb's table has in-frame clones only and misses some. The sample lists some 150,000 clones, over 85% seen once, with approximately 3.9% in the top ten. Sequences were derived from peripheral blood, sampled on day 0 of AZD1222 vaccination. The receptors come from an adult in good health.

The chain uses TRBV5-1 and TRBJ2-1; 7 nucleotides align to TRBD2. The ends lost 6 bases at V and 0 bases at J; junction bases unmatched: 24. CDR3 length equals 21 residues. Per the germline V gene, CDR1 is SGHRS and CDR2 is YFSETQ. CDR3 nucleotide sequence: TGCGCCAGCACCCGCGCTGGAGGGAGGGACGAGGGGTCGAGCTCCTACAATGAGCAGTTCTTC. Translated, it gives CASTRAGGRDEGSSSYNEQFF.

This chain links TRBV7-9 with TRBJ1-2; D is undetermined. The V gene lost 3 bases and the J gene lost 2 bases, with 13 bases spanning the gap. Germline CDR1 SEHNR, CDR2 FQNEAQ (reference sequence). The CDR3 runs to 15 residues. CDR3 region: CASSFSGRSNYGYTF. CDR3 DNA: TGTGCCAGCAGCTTTTCTGGACGATCCAACTATGGCTACACCTTC.

The chain carries TRBV7-2 and TRBJ2-7; no firm D call. Germline V gives CDR1 SGHTA, CDR2 FQGNSA. V lost 2 bases, J lost 2 bases, and 10 bases lay in between. The CDR3 spans 14 residues. The CDR3 nucleotides read TGTGCCAGCAGCTTATTGCCAGGCCCCTACGAGCAGTACTTC. It codes for CASSLLPGPYEQYF.

This chain uses TRBV7-9 with TRBJ2-5, with D perhaps matching TRBD1 (5 bases). Per the germline V gene, CDR1 is SEHNR and CDR2 is FQNEAQ (reference sequence). CDR3 length: 13 residues. Between the trimmed V and J ends, which lost 6 bases and 3 bases, there was a span of 11 bases. The CDR3 sequence: CASSLKGKETQYF. CDR3 DNA: TGTGCCAGCAGTCTTAAGGGGAAAGAGACCCAGTACTTC.

This clone came up a few times. The chain combines TRBV6-6 with TRBJ1-2; 8 bases fit TRBD1. The trim removed 5 bases at V and 3 bases at J, leaving 5 bases unmatched. The CDR3 spans 14 residues. The germline CDR1 and CDR2 sequences are MNHNY and SVGAGI (reference sequence). The CDR3, as DNA: TGTGCCAGCAGTCATCGGACAGGGCACTATGGCTACACCTTC. This encodes CASSHRTGHYGYTF.

This clone was seen a handful of times. The V call is TRBV12-3 or TRBV12-4, the J call TRBJ1-1; D is uncertain. Trimming pared 6 bases from V and 11 bases from J, leaving 13 bases between. The CDR3 has 11 amino acids. CDR3 in DNA: TGTGCCAGCAGGTCAAAAGGGCATGCTTTCTTT. Encoded protein: CASRSKGHAFF.

The rearrangement links TRBV27 to TRBJ2-1; TRBD1 might be the D (7 bases). Germline V CDR1 and CDR2: MNHEY, SMNVEV (reference sequence). The V end lost 10 bases, the J end lost 7 bases, and 20 bases lay between the germline ends. This CDR3 has 14 amino acids. In DNA form, the CDR3 reads TGTGCCACTACCCACGTTGCAGGGGGGAATGAGCAGTTCTTC. Protein product: CATTHVAGGNEQFF.

V and J are TRBV12-5 and TRBJ1-1; D ambiguous. The V and J ends lost 7 bases and 5 bases respectively, with 11 bases between them. The CDR3 runs 12 residues. In germline, CDR1 is LGHNT, CDR2 FRNRAP. CDR3 amino acids: CASATGRTEAFF. The CDR3 DNA follows: TGTGCTAGTGCCACCGGGAGGACTGAAGCTTTCTTT.

The genes are TRBV5-1 and TRBJ1-3; D perhaps matches TRBD1 (5 bases). This CDR3 is built from 14 residues. Germline V gives CDR1 SGHRS, CDR2 YFSETQ. Trimming shortened V by 7 bases and J by 4 bases, and 15 bases separated the two germline ends. The CDR3 coding sequence is TGCGCCAGCCAAAATGGGGCAGGGGGAAACACCATATATTTT. It translates to CASQNGAGGNTIYF. Using reference TRBV5-1 and TRBJ1-3 for the parts outside the CDR3, the full variable domain is KAGVTQTPRYLIKTRGQQVTLSCSPISGHRSVSWYQQTPGQGLQFLFEYFSETQRNKGNFPGRFSGRQFSNSRSEMNVSTLELGDSALYLCASQNGAGGNTIYFGEGSWLTVV.

This chain links TRBV11-2 with TRBJ1-1; TRBD1 might be the D (6 bases). Germline V gene data show CDR1 as SGHAT and CDR2 as FQNNGV. The CDR3 runs to 13 residues. V was clipped by 7 bases and J by 6 bases, with 15 bases between them. CDR3 bases: TGTGCCAGCACTACGACAGGTGTCGCTGAAGCTTTCTTT. As protein: CASTTTGVAEAFF.

The chain carries TRBV5-1 and TRBJ1-3; the D is unclear. CDR3 length: 16 amino acids. Trimming left V 0 bases short and J 0 bases short, with 10 bases between. Germline CDR1 is SGHRS and CDR2 is YFSETQ. CDR3 protein: CASSLESGGSGNTIYF. The DNA for the CDR3 is TGCGCCAGCAGCTTGGAATCCGGCGGCTCTGGAAACACCATATATTTT. The full variable domain, its missing parts supplied by reference TRBV5-1 and TRBJ1-3, is KAGVTQTPRYLIKTRGQQVTLSCSPISGHRSVSWYQQTPGQGLQFLFEYFSETQRNKGNFPGRFSGRQFSNSRSEMNVSTLELGDSALYLCASSLESGGSGNTIYFGEGSWLTVV.

The chain joins TRBV7-2 to TRBJ1-2, with unresolved D. The length of the CDR3 is 11 residues. Germline V gene lookup returns CDR1 SGHTA and CDR2 FQGNSA. V was pared by 4 bases and J by 10 bases, with 10 bases between. In DNA, the CDR3 is TGTGCCAGCAGCTCAGGACCCACCTACACCTTC. Protein product: CASSSGPTYTF.

This chain joins TRBV15 and TRBJ2-7, with 14 bases aligning to TRBD2. The junction had 10 bases not matched to a gene; V was cut back by 3 bases and J by 6 bases. Germline assignment: CDR1 LNHNV and CDR2 YYDKDF (reference sequence). The CDR3 has 17 residues. The chain's CDR3 is CATSRDSSGLAGAEQYF. The CDR3 DNA is TGTGCCACCAGCAGGGATAGTTCGGGACTAGCGGGAGCCGAGCAGTACTTC. The complete variable domain, with remaining parts taken from reference TRBV15 and TRBJ2-7, reads DAMVIQNPRYQVTQFGKPVTLSCSQTLNHNVMYWYQQKSSQAPKLLFHYYDKDFNNEADTPDNFQSRRPNTSFCFLDIRSPGLGDTAMYLCATSRDSSGLAGAEQYFGPGTRLTVT.

The genes are TRBV6-2 or TRBV6-3 and TRBJ2-7, with TRBD1 identical over 11 bases. This CDR3 contains 15 residues. Germline assignment: CDR1 MNHEY and CDR2 SVGEGT. V lost 0 bases, J lost 5 bases, and 3 bases stayed unmatched. CDR3 DNA sequence: TGTGCCAGCAGTTACTCCGGGACAGGGGGGGACGAGCAGTACTTC. Its protein product is CASSYSGTGGDEQYF.

The chain uses TRBV25-1 and TRBJ2-3; TRBD2 is a possible D gene (6 bases). The length of the CDR3 is 17 residues. CDR1 is MGHDK and CDR2 is SYGVNS in the germline V gene. Trimming left V 0 bases short and J 1 base short, with 14 bases between. The DNA of the CDR3 is TGTGCCAGCAGTGAATACGTGTCGGGGGACCGCACAGATACGCAGTATTTT. Translating gives CASSEYVSGDRTDTQYF.

The chain uses TRBV6-5 and TRBJ2-1; 13 positions agree with TRBD2. The CDR3 has 15 residues. Trimming at V came to 6 bases and at J to 4 bases, leaving 3 bases not matched to a gene. Germline V CDR1 and CDR2: MNHEY, SVGAGI. The CDR3 sequence: CASSLLAGGYNEQFF. DNA of the CDR3: TGTGCCAGCAGCCTACTAGCGGGGGGGTACAATGAGCAGTTCTTC.

The gene calls are TRBV5-6 and TRBJ2-7, with D possibly called TRBD1 or TRBD2 (5 bases each). The CDR3 runs 14 residues. V lost 0 bases, J lost 2 bases, and 9 bases lay in between. Germline values: CDR1 SGHDT, CDR2 YYEEEE. The CDR3 DNA reads TGTGCCAGCAGCTTGGACCTGGGGGCCTACGAGCAGTACTTC. Amino acids: CASSLDLGAYEQYF.

The count of this clone is one. The V call is TRBV10-3, the J call TRBJ1-3; D is unresolved. Trimming shortened V by 7 bases and J by 2 bases, and 15 bases separated the two germline ends. Germline V gene sequence: CDR1 ENHRY, CDR2 SYGVKD. The CDR3 runs 15 residues. CDR3 residues: CAIKADTETGNTIYF. The DNA of the CDR3 is TGTGCCATCAAGGCAGATACTGAAACTGGAAACACCATATATTTT.

The V and J genes are TRBV5-1 and TRBJ1-2, with D maybe TRBD1 (5 bases). Germline CDR1 is SGHRS and CDR2 is YFSETQ. The length of the CDR3 is 13 residues. With 0 bases removed from V and 14 bases from J, the gap between germline ends came to 17 bases. CDR3 loop: CASSLGRALFLTF. CDR3 nucleotide sequence: TGCGCCAGCAGCTTGGGCAGGGCCCTATTTCTTACCTTC.

This sequence joins TRBV27 and TRBJ1-2; TRBD1 is a possible D gene (5 bases). Germline V gene data show CDR1 as MNHEY and CDR2 as SMNVEV (reference sequence). Trimming pared 8 bases from V and 0 bases from J, leaving 19 bases between. The CDR3 extends over 16 amino acids. The CDR3 region has the DNA TGTGCCAGCTGTAGGCTTCGAGACAGAGCTAACTATGGCTACACCTTC. Protein sequence: CASCRLRDRANYGYTF.

V usage is TRBV11-2 and J usage is TRBJ2-5; tentatively, D is TRBD2 (6 bases). Germline V gene sequence: CDR1 SGHAT, CDR2 FQNNGV. The CDR3 sequence is 14 residues long. Trimming took 1 base from V and 4 from J, leaving 10 bases between them. CDR3 sequence reads: CASSLARGSETQYF. The CDR3 DNA follows: TGTGCCAGCAGCTTAGCTCGGGGGTCAGAGACCCAGTACTTC.